The subject of this entry is one T cell receptor beta chain. The antigen remains unidentified. These data belong to a study of T cell responses to AZD1222 COVID-19 vaccine. Study findings and constraints: Scientists sampled the repertoires only once the peak T cell response had passed.

Sequencing was performed with immunoSEQ multiplex PCR; in TCRdb, only in-frame clones are kept and a portion is missing. The sample includes some 92,000 clones, around 90% seen only once; the top ten take about 7.5%. The sample consisted of peripheral blood, taken on day 0 of AZD1222 vaccination. The sequence was obtained from an adult in good health.

The CDR3 sequence is CSVTSGRETQYF. The CDR3 DNA reads as TGCAGCGTGACTAGCGGGAGAGAGACCCAGTACTTC. This chain connects TRBV29-1 to TRBJ2-5; 12 bases line up with TRBD2. The CDR3 is made up of 12 amino acids. V shed 6 bases, J shed 4 bases, and the junction held 0 bases outside the gene matches. Germline lookup yields CDR1 SQVTM and CDR2 ANQGSEA.